This is a list of T cell receptor beta chains from one sample in a study of blood T cell repertoires in COVID-19. TCRdb's table, derived via immunoSEQ multiplex PCR, lists solely in-frame clones and lacks some. This sample has approximately 160,000 clones; approximately 79% occur once, and the top ten carry under 9.5%. Specimen: PBMCs or T cells enriched from blood (not recorded which). These receptors were collected from a man aged 50-60 years who had recovered from COVID-19. CDR3s include the opening cysteine and the closing phenylalanine or tryptophan. The D gene is left open where the match is weak. Expanded clones get a size class; other rows say once, few or many, or leave the size out.

D,size,V,J,DNA,CDR3
TRBD2,.,TRBV19,TRBJ2-2,TGTGCCAGTAGTAAACGACTAGCGCCGAACACCGGGGAGCTGTTTTTT,CASSKRLAPNTGELFF
.,.,TRBV18,TRBJ2-7,TGTGCCAGCTCAACGAAAACGGGTTTAGGGCAGTACTTC,CASSTKTGLGQYF
.,once,TRBV18,TRBJ1-4,TGTGCCAGCTCAAATCCGGGTCGGGAAAAACTGTTTTTT,CASSNPGREKLFF
.,.,TRBV3-1/TRBV3-2,TRBJ1-3,TGTGCCAGCAGCCAAGCGGGGGGCGCGGGAAACACCATATATTTT,CASSQAGGAGNTIYF
.,once,TRBV5-1,TRBJ1-2,TGCGCCAGCAGCTTGCGTAGGGGCGATGGCTACACCTTC,CASSLRRGDGYTF
TRBD1,.,TRBV6-5,TRBJ2-1,TGTGCCAGCAGTTACGACAGGGGTTTGAATGAGCAGTTCTTC,CASSYDRGLNEQFF
.,.,TRBV21-1,TRBJ2-4,TGTGCCAGCAGCCCCCAAGGGACTAGCGGGAACCTAGCCAAAAACATTCAGTACTTC,CASSPQGTSGNLAKNIQYF
.,.,TRBV9,TRBJ1-4,TGTGCCAGCAGCGTAAATGGCCACGAAAAACTGTTTTTT,CASSVNGHEKLFF
TRBD1,once,TRBV10-3,TRBJ1-2,TGTGCCATCAGGGGACAGGCGGGGTATGGCTACACCTTC,CAIRGQAGYGYTF
.,.,TRBV14,TRBJ1-3,TGTGCCAGCAGCCAAGGCGGCCGGCACCTCTTCTCTGGAAACACCATATATTTT,CASSQGGRHLFSGNTIYF
.,.,TRBV18,TRBJ2-4,TGTGCCAGCTCACCACTCAGGGGTGGGGGAAAAAACATTCAGTACTTC,CASSPLRGGGKNIQYF